This is a list of T cell receptor beta chains from one sample in a study of blood T cell repertoires in COVID-19. Using immunoSEQ multiplex PCR, the repertoire was profiled, and TCRdb retains in-frame clones only, with some absent. The sample yields tens of thousands of clones, roughly 83% seen once. Sequences were obtained from peripheral blood. These receptors originate from a man under 40 with COVID-19, enrolled during active disease. The CDR3 runs from the conserved cysteine through the conserved F or W. D genes are given only for firm matches. The listing skips clone size in some rows; elsewhere it reads once, few, many or a size class.

TRBJ1-5 | NA | TRBV7-9 | NA | CASSKATTENQPQHF | TGTGCCAGCAGCAAAGCAACAACGGAGAATCAGCCCCAGCATTTT
TRBJ2-1 | NA | TRBV2 | TRBD2 | CASSEGIAGGYNEQFF | TGTGCCAGCAGTGAAGGAATAGCGGGAGGCTACAATGAGCAGTTCTTC
TRBJ2-2 | few | TRBV4-3 | NA | CASSQDGGGAGELFF | TGCGCCAGCAGCCAAGATGGGGGAGGCGCCGGGGAGCTGTTTTTT
TRBJ1-5 | NA | TRBV19 | TRBD1 | CASSIVVRGHQPQHF | TGTGCCAGTAGTATAGTTGTAAGGGGGCATCAGCCCCAGCATTTT
TRBJ2-3 | NA | TRBV2 | NA | CASSRDWDTQYF | TGTGCCAGCAGCCGCGACTGGGATACGCAGTATTTT
TRBJ1-1 | few | TRBV5-1 | TRBD1 | CASSLQGDFKNTEAFF | TGCGCCAGCAGCTTACAGGGGGATTTTAAGAACACTGAAGCTTTCTTT
TRBJ1-1 | few | TRBV7-9 | TRBD1 | CASSVNRGNTEAFF | TGTGCCAGCAGCGTAAACAGGGGGAACACTGAAGCTTTCTTT
TRBJ1-1 | NA | TRBV27 | NA | CASSFSGSYTEAFF | TGTGCCAGCAGTTTTTCAGGGTCTTACACTGAAGCTTTCTTT
TRBJ1-4 | NA | TRBV3-1/TRBV3-2 | NA | CASSQGSLNGRRLEGLFF | TGTGCCAGCAGCCAGGGTTCTTTGAATGGCAGGCGCCTGGAGGGACTGTTTTTT
TRBJ2-7 | NA | TRBV24-1 | TRBD1 | CATSDPGQGAYEQYF | TGTGCCACCAGTGACCCCGGGCAGGGGGCCTACGAGCAGTACTTC
TRBJ1-1 | NA | TRBV14 | NA | CASSQLPVEAFF | TGTGCCAGCAGCCAACTCCCGGTTGAAGCTTTCTTT
TRBJ1-1 | NA | TRBV9 | TRBD1 | CASRHGTANTEAFF | TGTGCCAGCAGGCACGGGACAGCGAACACTGAAGCTTTCTTT
TRBJ1-2 | NA | TRBV7-2 | NA | CASTPNAPGVDGYTF | TGTGCCAGCACCCCTAATGCCCCAGGGGTTGATGGCTACACCTTC
TRBJ2-1 | NA | TRBV28 | TRBD2 | CASSGGLAGGLEQFF | TGTGCCAGCAGTGGAGGACTAGCGGGAGGACTTGAGCAGTTCTTC
TRBJ1-1 | NA | TRBV6-5 | NA | CAGGLVDTEAFF | TGTGCCGGGGGGTTGGTGGACACTGAAGCTTTCTTT
TRBJ1-6 | NA | TRBV7-2 | TRBD1 | CASSSGQGGSPLHF | TGTGCCAGCAGCTCGGGACAGGGGGGATCACCCCTCCACTTT
TRBJ2-4 | NA | TRBV5-4 | NA | CASSGSGENIQYF | TGTGCCAGCAGCGGGTCAGGGGAAAACATTCAGTACTTC
TRBJ2-1 | NA | TRBV28 | TRBD2 | CASSFPGLAGAPGSYNEQFF | TGTGCCAGCAGTTTCCCCGGACTAGCGGGAGCCCCCGGGTCCTACAATGAGCAGTTCTTC
TRBJ2-5 | NA | TRBV30 | TRBD2 | CAWSAGLAGVETQYF | TGTGCCTGGAGTGCGGGACTAGCGGGGGTAGAGACCCAGTACTTC
TRBJ2-1 | once | TRBV2 | TRBD1 | CASSGPGTGGRVAYNEQFF | TGTGCCAGCAGCGGTCCCGGGACAGGGGGTCGAGTGGCCTACAATGAGCAGTTCTTC
TRBJ1-5 | NA | TRBV11-3 | TRBD1 | CASSFPQGDQPQHF | TGTGCCAGCAGCTTCCCACAGGGGGACCAGCCCCAGCATTTT
TRBJ2-7 | NA | TRBV10-3 | TRBD2 | CAIMGQVMGGRKYEQYF | TGTGCCATCATGGGGCAGGTGATGGGCGGGAGGAAGTACGAGCAGTACTTC
TRBJ1-1 | few | TRBV7-8 | TRBD1 | CASSLLTGSLTEAFF | TGTGCCAGCAGCTTACTGACAGGGTCCCTAACTGAAGCTTTCTTT
TRBJ1-2 | once | TRBV28 | NA | CASSSHRSTYGYTF | TGTGCCAGCAGTTCTCACAGGTCAACCTATGGCTACACCTTC
TRBJ2-5 | NA | TRBV5-6 | TRBD1 | CASSLGTGGPPQETQYF | TGTGCCAGCAGCTTGGGGACAGGGGGGCCCCCGCAAGAGACCCAGTACTTC
TRBJ2-2 | NA | TRBV28 | NA | CASSGTTNTGELFF | TGTGCCAGCTCCGGGACAACGAACACCGGGGAGCTGTTTTTT
TRBJ2-7 | NA | TRBV7-2 | NA | CASSRTLAETYEQYF | TGTGCCAGCAGCCGTACGTTAGCGGAGACCTACGAGCAGTACTTC
TRBJ2-1 | NA | TRBV5-1 | TRBD2 | CASSSGTLAGVYNEQFF | TGCGCCAGCAGCTCGGGAACACTAGCGGGGGTTTACAATGAGCAGTTCTTC
TRBJ2-3 | NA | TRBV5-5 | NA | CASSLGPVTDTQYF | TGTGCCAGCAGCTTGGGTCCCGTCACAGATACGCAGTATTTT